This T cell receptor (beta chain) comes out of a study of blood T cells in healthy people across ages. The authors ran a second PCR of roughly 6 to 12 cycles using a sample-barcoded 5' primer and a J-beta primer mix. TCRdb fed the 5' RACE reads into MiXCR, producing one record per CDR3 protein. The sample holds 780,000 or so distinct CDR3 sequences, roughly three fifths seen once. V lost 4 bases and J lost 5, with 13 bases in between. This CDR3 spans 14 amino acids. Per germline, CDR1 SGHRS and CDR2 YFSETQ. This clonotype was seen only a few times. This chain connects TRBV5-1 to TRBJ2-1; D remains ambiguous. The source material was blood. This sequence originates from a man aged 35 to 55 in good health. As DNA, the CDR3 is TGCGCCAGCAGCCGCAACCCCCCCAACAATGAGCAGTTCTTC. Its translation is CASSRNPPNNEQFF.